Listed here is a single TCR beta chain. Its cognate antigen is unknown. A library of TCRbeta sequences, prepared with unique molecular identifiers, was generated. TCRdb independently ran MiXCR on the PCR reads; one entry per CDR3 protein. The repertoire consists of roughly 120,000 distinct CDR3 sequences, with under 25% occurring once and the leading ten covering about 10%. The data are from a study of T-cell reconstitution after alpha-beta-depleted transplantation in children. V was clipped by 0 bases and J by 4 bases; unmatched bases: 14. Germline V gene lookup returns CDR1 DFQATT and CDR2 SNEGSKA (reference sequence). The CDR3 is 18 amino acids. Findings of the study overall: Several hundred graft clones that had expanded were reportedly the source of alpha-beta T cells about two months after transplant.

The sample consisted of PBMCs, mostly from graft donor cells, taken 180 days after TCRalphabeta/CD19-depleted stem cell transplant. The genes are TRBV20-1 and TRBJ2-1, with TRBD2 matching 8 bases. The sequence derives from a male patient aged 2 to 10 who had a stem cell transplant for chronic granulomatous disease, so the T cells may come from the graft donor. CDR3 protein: CSARDRREGTSFYNEQFF. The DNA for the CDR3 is TGCAGTGCTAGAGATAGGCGGGAAGGGACTAGTTTTTACAATGAGCAGTTCTTC.